These 28 T cell receptor beta chains were sequenced from one sample in a study of blood T cell repertoires in COVID-19. The method was immunoSEQ multiplex PCR; TCRdb's version includes in-frame clones alone and lacks a portion of them. The sample has approximately 53,000 clones, about 85% seen once. Source material: peripheral blood. Every receptor here comes from an elderly woman with COVID-19, enrolled during active disease.

This chain connects TRBV6-6 to TRBJ2-1; D is possibly TRBD2 (5 bases). This CDR3 is built from 13 residues. V gave up 6 bases and J gave up 6 bases, with 12 bases separating them. Germline loops: CDR1 MNHNY, CDR2 SVGAGI (reference sequence). The DNA of the CDR3 is TGTGCCAGCAGGGATACTAGAGGCAATGAGCAGTTCTTC. Residues: CASRDTRGNEQFF.

This chain uses TRBV4-1 with TRBJ1-2; D uncertain. The CDR3 has 15 amino acids. CDR1 and CDR2 from the germline V gene are MGHRA and YSYEKL. V was trimmed by 0 bases and J by 2 bases, leaving 10 bases between them. The CDR3 reads CASSQDPNLNYGYTF. The DNA for the CDR3 is TGCGCCAGCAGCCAAGATCCGAACCTAAACTATGGCTACACCTTC.

This chain links TRBV18 with TRBJ2-6; 7 positions agree with TRBD1. The CDR3 sequence is 16 residues long. Losses at the gene ends were 3 bases for V and 7 bases for J; bases not matched to a gene: 9. Germline values: CDR1 KGHSH, CDR2 LQKENI. The CDR3 DNA sequence: TGTGCCAGCTCACCGAAGATGGCAGGGGGAGCCAACGTCCTGACTTTC. Protein sequence: CASSPKMAGGANVLTF.

V usage is TRBV29-1 and J usage is TRBJ1-1; TRBD1 aligns across 8 bases. Looked up from germline, CDR1 is SQVTM and CDR2 is ANQGSEA. The CDR3 is 14 amino acids. V dropped 6 bases and J dropped 4; count of bases not matched to a gene: 10. The chain's CDR3 is CSVASGGEGTEAFF. CDR3 nucleotide sequence: TGCAGCGTAGCCTCAGGGGGCGAGGGCACTGAAGCTTTCTTT.

The chain carries TRBV7-2 and TRBJ1-3, with D unclear. Trimming removed 7 bases from V and 2 bases from J, with 9 bases in between. The germline V gene has CDR1 SGHTA and CDR2 FQGNSA. The CDR3 length is 13 residues. In DNA, the CDR3 is TGTGCCAGCACCTCTCGTCCTGGAAACACCATATATTTT. Translating gives CASTSRPGNTIYF.

The gene calls are TRBV6-5 and TRBJ1-6, with D perhaps matching TRBD1 (6 bases). Germline CDR1 is MNHEY and CDR2 is SVGAGI. Trimming shortened V by 7 bases and J by 7 bases, and 14 bases separated the two germline ends. There are 14 residues in the CDR3. This CDR3 is CASNMDSSNSPLHF. CDR3 DNA sequence: TGTGCCAGCAACATGGACAGTTCGAATTCACCCCTCCACTTT.

The CDR3: CATSRTGEEKLFF. The DNA for the CDR3 is TGTGCCACCAGCAGAACCGGGGAAGAAAAACTGTTTTTT. The chain uses TRBV15 and TRBJ1-4; the D is unclear. The CDR3 loop spans 13 amino acids. Trimming shortened V by 2 bases and J by 8 bases, and 9 bases separated the two germline ends. Germline lookup yields CDR1 LNHNV and CDR2 YYDKDF (reference sequence). The full variable domain, its missing parts supplied by reference TRBV15 and TRBJ1-4, is DAMVIQNPRYQVTQFGKPVTLSCSQTLNHNVMYWYQQKSSQAPKLLFHYYDKDFNNEADTPDNFQSRRPNTSFCFLDIRSPGLGDTAMYLCATSRTGEEKLFFGSGTQLSVL.

The chain uses TRBV5-4 and TRBJ1-1; D uncertain. The V end was cut by 4 bases, the J end by 5 bases, with 15 bases between. The CDR3 extends over 14 amino acids. Germline V CDR1 and CDR2: SGHNT, YYREEE (reference sequence). The CDR3 loop reads CASSGSSGGTEAFF. The CDR3 DNA is TGTGCCAGCAGCGGTTCTTCGGGTGGTACTGAAGCTTTCTTT.

The chain joins TRBV11-1 to TRBJ2-3; the D gene is possibly TRBD1 (6 bases). The CDR3 extends over 14 amino acids. Germline V gene lookup returns CDR1 SGHAT and CDR2 FQDESV (reference sequence). The ends were cut back, 4 bases at V and 7 bases at J, with 15 bases in the middle. The CDR3 sequence: CASSSPGQRYTQYF. CDR3 coding DNA: TGTGCCAGCAGCTCACCGGGACAACGCTATACGCAGTATTTT. Supplemented by reference TRBV11-1 and TRBJ2-3, the full variable domain reads EAEVAQSPRYKITEKSQAVAFWCDPISGHATLYWYRQILGQGPELLVQFQDESVVDDSQLPKDRFSAERLKGVDSTLKIQPAELGDSAMYLCASSSPGQRYTQYFGPGTRLTVL.

The chain links TRBV7-8 to TRBJ1-1; 7 nucleotides match TRBD1. The CDR3 spans 15 residues. The J segment lost 8 bases and the V segment lost 4 bases, leaving 13 bases of the junction unmatched. Germline loops: CDR1 SGHVS, CDR2 FQNEAQ. Here the CDR3 DNA reads TGTGCCAGCAGCTCGAAGACAGGGAGTACTAACGAAGCTTTCTTT. It is translated as CASSSKTGSTNEAFF.

There are a few counts of this clone. The chain links TRBV5-5 to TRBJ1-2, with a weak D call TRBD1 (6 bases). Trimming pared 4 bases from V and 4 bases from J, leaving 17 bases between. Germline CDR1 is SGHKS and CDR2 is YYEKEE (reference sequence). The CDR3 length is 15 residues. Here the CDR3 DNA reads TGTGCCAGCAGCAATCGGGACACGGATGGCTATGGCTACACCTTC. Translated, it gives CASSNRDTDGYGYTF.

This clone appeared a single time. DNA of the CDR3: TGTGCCAGCAGCCAAGTGGGGAGGGGGGCATCCTACGAGCAGTACTTC. It translates to CASSQVGRGASYEQYF. This chain links TRBV14 with TRBJ2-7; D is possibly TRBD2 (7 bases). Between the trimmed V and J ends, which lost 1 base and 1 base, there was a span of 14 bases. The CDR3 sequence is 16 residues long. Germline V gene sequence: CDR1 SGHDN, CDR2 FVKESK.

This clone has a handful of counts. The chain recombines TRBV9 with TRBJ2-5, with 7 nucleotides matching TRBD2. V dropped 0 bases and J dropped 2; count of bases not matched to a gene: 7. This CDR3 has 16 amino acids. Germline V lookup: CDR1 SGDLS, CDR2 YYNGEE. CDR3 amino acids: CASSVATSGGQETQYF. In DNA, the CDR3 is TGTGCCAGCAGCGTAGCTACCTCGGGGGGTCAAGAGACCCAGTACTTC.

This chain connects TRBV12-3 or TRBV12-4 to TRBJ1-2; possible D gene TRBD1, 6 bases. V was trimmed by 2 bases and J by 8 bases, leaving 12 bases between them. This CDR3 has 13 residues. DNA of the CDR3: TGTGCCAGCAGTTTACGACAGGTTGGAGGCTACACCTTC. This translates into CASSLRQVGGYTF.

CDR3 sequence (DNA): TGCGCCAGCAGCTCCGGGCTGGACAGCTCCTATAATTCACCCCTCCACTTT. The encoded protein is CASSSGLDSSYNSPLHF. The J gene is TRBJ1-6, the V gene TRBV5-1, with D perhaps matching TRBD1 (6 bases). Per germline, CDR1 SGHRS and CDR2 YFSETQ. V was pared by 3 bases and J by 0 bases, with 13 bases between. The CDR3 runs 17 residues.

This clone has only a few counts. The chain links TRBV10-1 to TRBJ2-2, with 11 bases identical to TRBD2. The V gene's germline CDR1 is WNHNN and CDR2 SYGVQD (reference sequence). The ends lost 3 bases at V and 7 bases at J; junction bases unmatched: 7. CDR3 length: 16 amino acids. CDR3 sequence: CASSERRLAGFGELFF. CDR3 DNA sequence: TGCGCCAGCAGTGAAAGACGACTAGCGGGGTTCGGGGAGCTGTTTTTT.

J is TRBJ2-5 and V is TRBV5-6; 7 bases align to TRBD2. The CDR3 covers 17 residues. The V segment lost 2 bases and the J segment 1 base; nucleotides outside the gene matches: 11. Germline V gene data show CDR1 as SGHDT and CDR2 as YYEEEE. The DNA of the CDR3 is TGTGCCAGCAGCTTCACCCCAGCGGGGATCGGCCAAGAGACCCAGTACTTC. Translation: CASSFTPAGIGQETQYF. Full variable domain (missing parts from reference TRBV5-6 and TRBJ2-5): DAGVTQSPTHLIKTRGQQVTLRCSPKSGHDTVSWYQQALGQGPQFIFQYYEEEERQRGNFPDRFSGHQFPNYSSELNVNALLLGDSALYLCASSFTPAGIGQETQYFGPGTRLLVL.

The rearrangement joins TRBV5-1 to TRBJ2-2, with 9 bases identical to TRBD1. This CDR3 spans 16 amino acids. The germline CDR1 and CDR2 sequences are SGHRS and YFSETQ. Germline trimming cut 4 bases from V and 4 bases from J; bases unmatched to any gene: 8. CDR3: CASSPNPDRGTGELFF. In nucleotides, the CDR3 is TGCGCCAGCAGCCCAAATCCGGACAGGGGCACCGGGGAGCTGTTTTTT.

The chain carries TRBV6-1 and TRBJ2-3, with 8 bases that match TRBD1. From germline, CDR1 is MNHNS and CDR2 SASEGT. There are 15 residues in the CDR3. V gave up 5 bases and J gave up 1 base; unmatched junction bases: 5. The CDR3 region is CASSSVQGGTDTQYF. The CDR3 DNA follows: TGTGCCAGCAGTTCCGTACAGGGGGGCACAGATACGCAGTATTTT.

The rearrangement joins TRBV30 to TRBJ2-5; possibly TRBD2 for D (7 bases). The CDR3 covers 13 residues. Trimming cost V 2 bases and J 5 bases, with 12 bases left between them. The germline gives CDR1 GTSNPN, CDR2 SVGIG (reference sequence). The CDR3 nucleotides read TGTGCCTGGAGTCGGGGGGCCGGGGAGACCCAGTACTTC. It yields the protein CAWSRGAGETQYF.

The V gene is TRBV5-1, the J gene TRBJ2-2, with no clear D. The CDR3 runs to 14 residues. The germline V and J ends were trimmed by 4 bases and 2 bases, with 9 bases remaining between them. The germline V gene encodes CDR1 SGHRS and CDR2 YFSETQ. The CDR3: CASSPPSNTGELFF. CDR3 DNA sequence: TGCGCCAGCAGCCCCCCCTCCAACACCGGGGAGCTGTTTTTT. The full variable domain, with the rest looked up from reference TRBV5-1 and TRBJ2-2, is KAGVTQTPRYLIKTRGQQVTLSCSPISGHRSVSWYQQTPGQGLQFLFEYFSETQRNKGNFPGRFSGRQFSNSRSEMNVSTLELGDSALYLCASSPPSNTGELFFGEGSRLTVL.

The chain couples TRBV3-1 (or the pseudogene TRBV3-2) to TRBJ2-7; D unclear. V was cut by 1 base and J by 2 bases, with 12 bases left in between. Germline CDR1 reads LGHDT; CDR2 reads YNNKEL (reference sequence). This CDR3 has 15 residues. The CDR3 sequence: CASSQGGSLTYEQYF. CDR3 bases: TGTGCCAGCAGCCAAGGAGGAAGCCTGACCTACGAGCAGTACTTC.

With respect to this clone: At one end, the junction sequence differs from germline, possibly due to a read error. The genes are TRBV18 and TRBJ1-5; D remains ambiguous. Germline CDR1 KGHSH, CDR2 LQKENI. The CDR3 runs 15 residues. The CDR3 loop reads CASSPPPGYTQPQHF. In nucleotides, the CDR3 is TGTGCCAGCTCCCCACCCCCCGGGTATACTCAGCCCCAGCATTTT.

This chain links TRBV6-1 with TRBJ1-3; D gene ambiguous. The germline V gene encodes CDR1 MNHNS and CDR2 SASEGT. V gave up 0 bases and J gave up 0 bases, with 3 bases separating them. The CDR3 contains 14 residues. DNA of the CDR3: TGTGCCAGCAGTGAAGCCCACTCTGGAAACACCATATATTTT. Its protein product is CASSEAHSGNTIYF.

The chain recombines TRBV4-1 with TRBJ1-1, with 8 nucleotides matching TRBD1. Germline V CDR1 and CDR2: MGHRA, YSYEKL. The J segment lost 1 base and the V segment lost 3 bases, leaving 7 bases of the junction unmatched. The CDR3 length is 16 residues. Here the CDR3 reads CASSHFPGQGNTEAFF. DNA of the CDR3: TGCGCCAGCAGCCATTTTCCCGGACAGGGGAACACTGAAGCTTTCTTT.

V is TRBV6-1 and J is TRBJ1-4; 9 bases match TRBD1. The CDR3 runs to 16 residues. Trimming took 2 bases from V and 10 from J; bases not matched to a gene: 11. CDR1 is MNHNS and CDR2 is SASEGT in the germline V gene. The CDR3 protein is CASSERSATGGVKLFF. For the CDR3, the DNA is TGTGCCAGCAGTGAACGGTCCGCGACAGGGGGTGTAAAACTGTTTTTT.

In this sample, this clone turned up once. V gene TRBV5-1 combines with J gene TRBJ2-1, with 15 nucleotides matching TRBD2. Germline assignment: CDR1 SGHRS and CDR2 YFSETQ. CDR3 length equals 18 residues. V was clipped by 2 bases and J by 0 bases; unmatched bases: 3. The CDR3 sequence: CASSFGLAGGSSYNEQFF. The CDR3 nucleotides read TGCGCCAGCAGCTTCGGACTAGCGGGGGGGAGCTCCTACAATGAGCAGTTCTTC.

The DNA of the CDR3 is TGTGCCAGCAGTCCCGAGGGCGGGAACTCCTACAATGAGCAGTTCTTC. Protein product: CASSPEGGNSYNEQFF. This chain joins TRBV2 and TRBJ2-1; a possible D gene is TRBD2 (6 bases). Germline CDR1 is SNHLY and CDR2 is FYNNEI. CDR3 length equals 16 residues. V lost 5 bases to trimming and J lost 0 bases, with 14 bases between them.